This T cell receptor beta chain stems from a study of cytomegalovirus exposure and HLA in healthy donors. Study information: The 120 or so validation repertoires matched the approximately 700 first-cohort repertoires in platform, a later analysis reported.

General study results and limits: In vitro experiments confirmed that a few CMV-associated chains were specific for CMV antigens. Reports described diagnosis of cytomegalovirus status by the classifier as highly specific and sensitive. The study flagged some 180 TCR beta chains as cytomegalovirus-associated.

The ends were cut back, 1 base at V and 13 bases at J, with 14 bases in the middle. The germline V gene has CDR1 SGHTA and CDR2 FQGNSA. The CDR3 extends over 13 amino acids. This table comes from immunoSEQ multiplex PCR, and its TCRdb copy is limited to in-frame clones, with some not included. The table shows about 58,000 clones, with roughly nine tenths occurring only once. Concerning this clone: Its antigen is undetermined.

The source of this sequence is a man between 18 and 29 years old in good health and CMV-seronegative. The sample consisted of PBMCs. This chain joins TRBV7-2 and TRBJ2-1, with D possibly being TRBD2 (5 bases). The CDR3 spells CASSLGVAGQQFF. The CDR3 coding sequence is TGTGCCAGCAGCTTAGGGGTGGCGGGCCAACAGTTCTTC.